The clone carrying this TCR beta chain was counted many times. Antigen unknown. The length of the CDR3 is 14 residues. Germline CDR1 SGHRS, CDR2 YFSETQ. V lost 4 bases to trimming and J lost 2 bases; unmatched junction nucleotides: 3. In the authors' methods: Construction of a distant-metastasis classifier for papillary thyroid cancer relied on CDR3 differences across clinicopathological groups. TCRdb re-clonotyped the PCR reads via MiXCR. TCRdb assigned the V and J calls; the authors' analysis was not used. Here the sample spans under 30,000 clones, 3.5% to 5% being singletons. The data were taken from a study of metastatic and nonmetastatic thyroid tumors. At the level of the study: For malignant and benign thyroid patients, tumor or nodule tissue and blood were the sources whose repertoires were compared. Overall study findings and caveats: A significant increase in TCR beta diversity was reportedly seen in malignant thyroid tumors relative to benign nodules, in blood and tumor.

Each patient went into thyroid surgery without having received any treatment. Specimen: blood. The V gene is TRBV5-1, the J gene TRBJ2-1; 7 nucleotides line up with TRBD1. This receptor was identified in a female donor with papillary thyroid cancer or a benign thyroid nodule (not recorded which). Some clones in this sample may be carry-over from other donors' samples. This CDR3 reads CASSPGQTYNEQFF. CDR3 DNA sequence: TGCGCCAGCAGCCCGGGACAGACCTACAATGAGCAGTTCTTC.